The following is a TCR beta chain sequence with its context. This entry comes from a study of blood T cell repertoires in COVID-19. Whole-study context: Sites across the United States, Italy and Spain contributed samples from acute and convalescent COVID-19.

TCRdb's copy holds only in-frame clones and misses some; the assay was immunoSEQ multiplex PCR. The table records 200,000 to 250,000 clones, around 84% of them present only once. The germline V gene encodes CDR1 LGHDT and CDR2 YNNKEL (reference sequence). J lost 5 bases, V lost 4 bases, and 2 bases had no gene match. The CDR3 loop spans 13 amino acids. The sample was peripheral blood. The TCR sequence derives from a woman in her sixties who had recovered from COVID-19. The chain recombines TRBV3-1 (or the pseudogene TRBV3-2) with TRBJ2-5; 9 positions agree with TRBD1. CDR3 protein: CASSRTGEETQYF. CDR3 in DNA: TGTGCCAGCAGCCGGACAGGGGAGGAGACCCAGTACTTC.